This TCR beta chain is from a study of CD4 T cells in relation to SARS-CoV-2 and coronaviruses. Study summary: After roughly eleven days of antigen culture, PBMC TCR beta CDR3s were sequenced. Of the patients, 7 or 8 were male, a few female, two Hispanic.

Cryopreserved PBMCs were CD4-enriched, then split into naive and memory cells. Using immunoSEQ multiplex PCR, the repertoire was profiled, and TCRdb retains in-frame clones only, with some absent. The table shows around 31,000 clones, with about 76% occurring only once. Worth noting for this clone: What it binds is unknown.

The sequenced sample consisted of memory CD4+ T cells from PBMCs, cultured in vitro. This clonotype was obtained from an adult with COVID-19.

The chain's CDR3 is CASSLVEGGEQFF. As DNA, the CDR3 is TGTGCCAGCAGCTTAGTAGAGGGAGGTGAGCAGTTCTTC. The genes are TRBV7-9 and TRBJ2-1, with D possibly matching TRBD2 (6 bases). Germline V CDR1 and CDR2: SEHNR, FQNEAQ (reference sequence). Deletions cut 1 base from V and 9 bases from J, with 10 bases between. The CDR3 is made up of 13 amino acids.